The rows below give T cell receptor beta chains drawn from one sample of a study of blood T cells in healthy people across ages. Each CDR3 protein is one row after TCRdb ran MiXCR on the 5' RACE reads. In the table there are about 840,000 distinct CDR3 sequences, about 29% of which are singletons. These data also featured in a second study, about T cells of mothers and their children.

Sequencing input: blood. The source of these receptors is a woman between 40 and 55 years old in good health. Both conserved end residues are part of each CDR3. Fields, in order: V gene, J gene, clone size, D gene, CDR3 protein, CDR3 DNA. D genes are given only for firm matches. Rows give clone size only sometimes, using once, few, many, or a class for an expanded clone.

TRBV7-2,TRBJ1-1,.,TRBD1,CASRPPGGLTAEAFF,TGTGCCAGCCGCCCCCCAGGGGGCCTAACCGCTGAAGCTTTCTTT
TRBV3-1,TRBJ2-1,many,.,CASSHPGEYNEQFF,TGTGCCAGCAGCCACCCAGGGGAATACAATGAGCAGTTCTTC
TRBV6-1,TRBJ1-1,.,TRBD1,CASREYTGETEAFF,TGTGCCAGCAGGGAATATACAGGGGAAACTGAAGCTTTCTTT
TRBV15,TRBJ2-1,.,.,CATSREARPLTHNEQFF,TGTGCCACCAGCAGAGAGGCCAGGCCCTTAACCCACAATGAGCAGTTCTTC
TRBV5-6,TRBJ1-2,.,TRBD1,CASSWGTDRGGGYTF,TGTGCCAGCAGCTGGGGTACAGACAGGGGAGGCGGCTACACCTTC
TRBV2,TRBJ2-7,many,TRBD1,CASREAGGVSYEQYF,TGTGCCAGCAGGGAGGCAGGGGGCGTCTCCTACGAGCAGTACTTC
TRBV28,TRBJ2-7,.,TRBD2,CASRGDYGEQYF,TGTGCCAGCCGGGGGGATTACGGCGAGCAGTACTTC
TRBV20-1,TRBJ2-7,few,.,CSARDFGYEQYF,TGCAGTGCGAGGGATTTTGGGTACGAGCAGTACTTC
TRBV20-1,TRBJ1-1,few,TRBD1,CSARGDRGTRNTEAFF,TGCAGTGCTAGAGGGGACAGGGGGACTCGGAACACTGAAGCTTTCTTT
TRBV6-5,TRBJ1-1,few,.,CASSLYEGAITEAFF,TGTGCCAGCAGCCTTTATGAGGGTGCGATCACTGAAGCTTTCTTT
TRBV3-1,TRBJ2-5,.,TRBD1,CASSHRDRGRMETQYF,TGTGCCAGCAGCCACCGGGACAGGGGGCGCATGGAGACCCAGTACTTC
TRBV10-3,TRBJ2-7,many,.,CAIKPRTETYEQYF,TGTGCCATCAAACCTCGGACAGAGACCTACGAGCAGTACTTC
TRBV28,TRBJ2-7,many,.,CASTPRGYEQYF,TGTGCCAGCACCCCCCGGGGGTACGAGCAGTACTTC
TRBV29-1,TRBJ2-1,.,.,CSVRGIWEQFF,TGCAGCGTGAGAGGGATATGGGAGCAGTTCTTC
TRBV6-5,TRBJ2-2,many,.,CASSYIAGELFF,TGTGCCAGCAGTTACATAGCCGGGGAGCTGTTTTTT
TRBV7-2,TRBJ1-6,.,.,CASSGDMVRPLHF,TGTGCCAGCAGCGGAGACATGGTGAGGCCCCTCCACTTT
TRBV4-1,TRBJ1-2,.,.,CASSPIGQGSYGYTF,TGCGCCAGCAGCCCGATCGGGCAGGGAAGCTATGGCTACACCTTC
TRBV9,TRBJ2-7,few,.,CASSVMDTPYEQYF,TGTGCCAGCAGCGTTATGGACACCCCCTACGAGCAGTACTTC
TRBV4-3,TRBJ2-2,many,.,CASSQDTYGGSNTGELFF,TGCGCCAGCAGCCAAGATACGTACGGGGGCTCGAACACCGGGGAGCTGTTTTTT
TRBV12-3/TRBV12-4,TRBJ2-1,many,TRBD1,CASWTGYNEQFF,TGTGCCAGCTGGACAGGCTACAATGAGCAGTTCTTC
TRBV28,TRBJ2-1,few,TRBD1,CASRLGTGGRNEQFF,TGTGCCAGCAGACTCGGGACAGGGGGGAGAAATGAGCAGTTCTTC
TRBV20-1,TRBJ2-5,.,TRBD2,CSAPIPIAGQETQYF,TGCAGTGCTCCAATTCCGATAGCGGGGCAAGAGACCCAGTACTTC
TRBV6-5,TRBJ1-2,.,.,CASGLRERYGYTF,TGTGCCAGCGGTTTGCGGGAGAGATATGGCTACACCTTC
TRBV4-3,TRBJ2-7,.,TRBD2,CASSQDGHQREEVNGQYF,TGCGCCAGCAGCCAAGATGGACATCAGCGGGAGGAGGTGAATGGGCAGTACTTC
TRBV27,TRBJ2-5,.,.,CASSLSRQGLGTQYF,TGTGCCAGCAGTTTATCGCGGCAGGGACTCGGTACGCAGTACTTC
TRBV7-9,TRBJ1-1,few,.,CASSLGGGVNTEAFF,TGTGCCAGCAGCTTAGGTGGGGGTGTGAACACTGAAGCTTTCTTT
TRBV6-2/TRBV6-3,TRBJ1-5,.,.,CASSFYPGRNQPQHF,TGTGCCAGCAGCTTCTATCCGGGTCGGAATCAGCCCCAGCATTTT
TRBV4-1,TRBJ1-1,.,.,CASSHSIPGDTEAFF,TGCGCCAGCAGCCATTCAATTCCTGGGGACACTGAAGCTTTCTTT
TRBV12-3/TRBV12-4,TRBJ2-4,many,.,CASSFSGGGNIQYF,TGTGCCAGCAGTTTTTCCGGGGGAGGAAACATTCAGTACTTC
TRBV7-2,TRBJ2-6,.,TRBD1,CASSPDRAISGANVLTF,TGTGCCAGCAGCCCAGACAGGGCTATCTCTGGGGCCAACGTCCTGACTTTC
TRBV21-1,TRBJ2-7,many,.,CASSKDFGSEQYF,TGTGCCAGCAGCAAAGATTTCGGATCCGAGCAGTACTTC
TRBV5-1,TRBJ2-7,few,.,CASSPPTGSSGAEQYF,TGCGCTAGCAGCCCGCCAACCGGGTCCTCGGGAGCCGAGCAGTACTTC
TRBV5-1,TRBJ2-7,many,.,CASSGGTASYEQYF,TGCGCCAGCAGCGGCGGGACAGCCTCCTACGAGCAGTACTTC
TRBV9,TRBJ2-3,.,.,CASSASDEGPDTQYF,TGTGCCAGCAGCGCCTCCGATGAGGGGCCAGATACGCAGTATTTT
TRBV11-3,TRBJ2-7,.,TRBD1,CASSENRGEQYF,TGTGCCAGCAGCGAAAACAGGGGCGAGCAGTACTTC
TRBV15,TRBJ1-2,few,.,CATSSRPGNRLFYGYIF,TGTGCCACCAGCAGCCGCCCCGGGAACAGGCTCTTCTATGGCTACATCTTC
TRBV20-1,TRBJ1-2,.,.,CSARDGGQSYSYTF,TGCAGTGCTAGAGATGGGGGGCAGTCGTATAGCTACACCTTC
TRBV2,TRBJ2-1,.,.,CATPAGPQGDEQFF,TGTGCCACCCCGGCGGGACCTCAAGGCGATGAGCAGTTCTTC
TRBV7-6,TRBJ2-3,.,.,CASSLGLREFTDTQYF,TGTGCCAGCAGCTTAGGCCTAAGGGAATTCACAGATACGCAGTATTTT
TRBV20-1,TRBJ1-2,few,.,CSAYGEIQGLYGYTF,TGCAGTGCTTACGGAGAGATCCAGGGTCTCTATGGCTACACCTTC
TRBV12-3/TRBV12-4,TRBJ1-1,.,.,CASSPSGRSNTEAFF,TGTGCCAGCAGCCCTTCCGGGAGATCGAACACTGAAGCTTTCTTT